This T cell receptor beta chain appears in the sequencing data of a study of blood T cell repertoires in COVID-19. This CDR3 contains 14 residues. Trimming cost V 5 bases and J 4 bases, with 14 bases left between them. Looked up from germline, CDR1 is MNHEY and CDR2 is SVGAGI. Per the authors' pipeline: Reference gene primer amplification gave estimated nucleated cell counts. Libraries were prepared by immunoSEQ multiplex PCR; TCRdb keeps only in-frame clonotypes and omits some of them. V, J and clone size were drawn from that table, and D and trimming were deduced from the DNA. Counted here are about 170,000 clones, 70% to 90% occurring once; the ten biggest clones make up roughly 1.1%.

V usage is TRBV6-5 and J usage is TRBJ1-2; no reliable D call. Sequencing was done on a sample of peripheral blood. This TCR was recovered from a man aged 55-75 years who had recovered from COVID-19. CDR3 in DNA: TGTGCCAGCAGTCTCGCCGGGAGAGCCTATGGCTACACCTTC. Translation: CASSLAGRAYGYTF.